This T cell receptor beta chain came from a study of OX40 agonist ivuxolimab in advanced cancers. For the study in its entirety: The costimulatory receptor OX40 (CD134) was targeted by ivuxolimab, a fully human IgG2 agonistic monoclonal antibody. Intravenous ivuxolimab was administered to patients every 2 weeks at six dose levels: 0.01, 0.1, 0.3, 1.5, 3 and 10 mg/kg. Prior anti-PD-1, anti-PD-L1 or anti-CTLA-4 therapy was permitted, and 30% to 45% of dose-escalation patients had received checkpoint inhibitors. The purpose of peripheral TCRbeta sequencing was to test whether ivuxolimab changed TCR sequence diversity and led to clonal T-cell expansion. Among the approximately 50 dose-escalation patients, 19 had hepatocellular carcinoma, 15 or so melanoma, 9 renal cell carcinoma and 9 head and neck cancer. Partial responses occurred in three dose-escalation patients: two with cutaneous melanoma and one with hepatocellular carcinoma. The paper reports the monotherapy dose-escalation portion (N of about 47 patients) of the phase I ivuxolimab trial. In the dose-escalation cohort, 82.7% of patients were male, and the mean age was roughly 60 years, with a range of about 23 to 80. Study-wide findings and limitations: At doses of 0.1 to 3.0 mg/kg, clonal expansion of both CD4+ and CD8+ blood T cells was observed from baseline to week 6. On average, CD8+ T cells showed more expanded clones than CD4+ T cells after ivuxolimab. Low levels of normalized T-cell clonal expansion were also seen in some patients who did not respond. Which antigens the clonally expanded peripheral T cells were specific for was not determined. In partial responders in the 0.1-3.0 mg/kg groups, normalized peripheral clonal expansion was found to be among the lowest, especially among CD8+ T cells.

Reading the germline V gene gives CDR1 MRHNA and CDR2 SNTAGT. V is reduced by 4 bases and J by 5 bases, leaving a spacing of 12 bases between them. The CDR3 runs 14 residues from the cysteine to the phenylalanine. Of the read, only the CDR3 DNA is kept; its 42 bases are in frame from base 1. Genomic DNA was extracted from sorted cells for sequencing of the TCRbeta CDR3 region. The immunoSEQ Assay was used to sequence the TCRbeta CDR3 regions. Not all clones reach the TCRdb copy of this immuneACCESS table, which keeps in-frame sequences only. Checked studies attribute under half of the gap to unresolved V genes and leave the rest unexplained. In all, the sample holds 80,000 to 100,000 clones, and more than 75% of those were seen once. Of the sample, 0.25% to 0.35% is held by the ten largest clones. Points on this clone: Its antigen remains unidentified. Per-base quality was not reported, and no clone a single base away is much larger than it.

Patients with a history of autoimmune disease or receiving systemic immunosuppression were excluded from the trial. In every dose cohort, peripheral blood was drawn for TCR sequencing at baseline, cycle 4 day 1, and cycle 7 day 1. The samples were taken from a phase I, first-in-human, multicenter, open-label dose-escalation trial of ivuxolimab. The trial enrolled adults with locally advanced or metastatic head and neck squamous cell, hepatocellular, melanoma or renal cell carcinoma. Before TCR sequencing, CD4+ T cells and CD8+ T cells from peripheral blood were sorted into separate populations. Material: CD4+ or CD8+ T cells sorted from blood, obtained in a trial of the OX40 agonist ivuxolimab. The receptor chain draws on TRBV6-4 and TRBJ2-1; the D segment may tentatively be TRBD1 or TRBD2, each giving 5 matched bases. The receptor's source is an adult with an advanced solid tumor such as melanoma, head and neck, liver or kidney cancer. In nucleotide form, the sequence is TGTGCCAGCAGTGGAGGGACCCGGAACAATGAGCAGTTCTTC. It translates to CASSGGTRNNEQFF.